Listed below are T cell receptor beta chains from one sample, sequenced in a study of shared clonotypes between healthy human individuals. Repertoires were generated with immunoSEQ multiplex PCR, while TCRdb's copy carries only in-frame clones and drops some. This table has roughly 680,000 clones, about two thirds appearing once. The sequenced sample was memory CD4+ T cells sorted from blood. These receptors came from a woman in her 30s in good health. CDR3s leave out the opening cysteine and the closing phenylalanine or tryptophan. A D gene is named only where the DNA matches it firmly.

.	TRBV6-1	ASSDFTTTYGYT
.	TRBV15	ATSPTTGSQPQH
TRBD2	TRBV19	ASSWTSANGEQF
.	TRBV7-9	ASSLMGQDTEAF
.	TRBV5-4	ASTSRWQYTEAF
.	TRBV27	ASTLSWKRGEAF
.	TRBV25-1	ASGESVSTAYEQY
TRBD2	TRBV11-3	ASSKAGTSLNEQF
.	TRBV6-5	ASSYSSLVGRETQY
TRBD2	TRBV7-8	ASSPRWGGGTSYNEQF
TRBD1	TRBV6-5	ASSQQGTQPQH
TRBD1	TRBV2	ASSEGGTGYNQPQH
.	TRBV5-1	ASSPQPDNPGELF